This TCR beta chain was obtained from a study of blood T cells in healthy people across ages. Study-level information: Template switching picked up about one barcoded beta molecule for each two T cells. Findings and limits, study-wide: Fewer expanded clones and more diversity marked long-lived versus aged donors. Nothing was known about donor CMV status, and this possibly confounded expanded clonotype changes. The unsorted PBMCs prevented any conclusive comparison of naive versus antigen-experienced cells.

Sample-barcoded 5' priming and a J-beta primer mix drove a second PCR of about 6 to 12 cycles. Each CDR3 protein is one row after TCRdb ran MiXCR on the 5' RACE reads. This sample yields 650,000 to 900,000 distinct CDR3 sequences, of which approximately 65% are seen a single time; roughly a quarter belongs to the top ten. With respect to this clonotype: The target antigen is unknown.

The CDR3 consists of 13 residues. V shed 5 bases and J shed 5 bases, with 10 bases lying between them. The V gene's germline CDR1 is MNHEY and CDR2 SMNVEV (reference sequence). This receptor was obtained from a man aged 25 to 40 in good health. The chain has TRBV27 and TRBJ1-5; D unclear. Sequenced material: blood. CDR3 loop: CASSTGSDQPQHF. CDR3 nucleotides: TGTGCCAGCAGTACGGGAAGCGATCAGCCCCAGCATTTT.